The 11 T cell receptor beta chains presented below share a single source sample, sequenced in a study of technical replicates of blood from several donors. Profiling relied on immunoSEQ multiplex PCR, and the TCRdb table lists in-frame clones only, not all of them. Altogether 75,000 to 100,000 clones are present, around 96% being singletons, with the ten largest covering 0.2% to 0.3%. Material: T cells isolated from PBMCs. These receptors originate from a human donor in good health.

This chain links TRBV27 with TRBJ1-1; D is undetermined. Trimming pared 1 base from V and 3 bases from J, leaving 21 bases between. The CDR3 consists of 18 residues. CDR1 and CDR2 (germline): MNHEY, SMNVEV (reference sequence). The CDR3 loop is CASSLWTPGSFRDTEAFF. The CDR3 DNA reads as TGTGCCAGCAGTTTATGGACCCCCGGGAGTTTTCGGGACACTGAAGCTTTCTTT.

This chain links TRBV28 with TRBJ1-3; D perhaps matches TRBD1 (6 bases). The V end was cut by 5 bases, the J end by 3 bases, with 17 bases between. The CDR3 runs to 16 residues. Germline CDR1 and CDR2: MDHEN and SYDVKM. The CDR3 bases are TGTGCCAGCAGTAGTTGGGGGGGCGCAGGTGGAAACACCATATATTTT. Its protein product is CASSSWGGAGGNTIYF.

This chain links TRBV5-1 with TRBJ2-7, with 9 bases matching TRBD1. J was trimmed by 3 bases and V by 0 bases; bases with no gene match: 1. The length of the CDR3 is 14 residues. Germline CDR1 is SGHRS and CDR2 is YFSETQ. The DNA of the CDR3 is TGCGCCAGCAGCTTGGACAGGGGGCGCTACGAGCAGTACTTC. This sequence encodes CASSLDRGRYEQYF.

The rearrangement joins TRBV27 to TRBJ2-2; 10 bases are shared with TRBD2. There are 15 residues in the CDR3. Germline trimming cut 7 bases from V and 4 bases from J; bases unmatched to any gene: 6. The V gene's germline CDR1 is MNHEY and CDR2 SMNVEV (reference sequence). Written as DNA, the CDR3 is TGTGCCAGCAACCCAGCGGGAGGGGGCACCGGGGAGCTGTTTTTT. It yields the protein CASNPAGGGTGELFF.

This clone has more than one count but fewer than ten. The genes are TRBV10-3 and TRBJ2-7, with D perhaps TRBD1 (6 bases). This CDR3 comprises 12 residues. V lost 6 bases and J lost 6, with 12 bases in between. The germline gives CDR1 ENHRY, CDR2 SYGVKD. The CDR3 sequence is CAISQGRREQYF. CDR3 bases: TGTGCCATCAGCCAGGGGCGACGCGAGCAGTACTTC.

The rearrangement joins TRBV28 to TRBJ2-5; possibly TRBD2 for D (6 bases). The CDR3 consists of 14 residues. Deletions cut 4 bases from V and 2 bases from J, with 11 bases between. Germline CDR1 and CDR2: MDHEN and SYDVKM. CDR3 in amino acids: CASSSRDFQETQYF. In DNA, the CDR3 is TGTGCCAGCAGTTCCCGGGACTTTCAAGAGACCCAGTACTTC.

Here the CDR3 reads CASSYGGASSYNEQFF. In DNA, the CDR3 is TGTGCCAGCTCCTATGGCGGGGCAAGCTCCTACAATGAGCAGTTCTTC. The chain employs TRBV9 and TRBJ2-1; tentative D call: TRBD2 (6 bases). The CDR3 is 16 amino acids. Germline values: CDR1 SGDLS, CDR2 YYNGEE. Trimming shortened V by 7 bases and J by 0 bases, and 17 bases separated the two germline ends.

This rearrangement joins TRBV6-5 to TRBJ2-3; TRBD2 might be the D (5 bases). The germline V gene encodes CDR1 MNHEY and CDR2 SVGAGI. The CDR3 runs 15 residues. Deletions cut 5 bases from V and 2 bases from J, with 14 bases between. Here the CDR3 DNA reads TGTGCCAGCAGTCCCCAGGACTGGATCACAGATACGCAGTATTTT. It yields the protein CASSPQDWITDTQYF.

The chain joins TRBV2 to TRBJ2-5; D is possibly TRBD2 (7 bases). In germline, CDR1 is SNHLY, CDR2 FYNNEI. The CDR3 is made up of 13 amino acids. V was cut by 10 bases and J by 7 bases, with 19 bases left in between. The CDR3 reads CATLGGAGWTQYF. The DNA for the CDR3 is TGTGCCACACTGGGGGGGGCCGGGTGGACCCAGTACTTC. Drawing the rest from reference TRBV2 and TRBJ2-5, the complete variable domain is EPEVTQTPSHQVTQMGQEVILRCVPISNHLYFYWYRQILGQKVEFLVSFYNNEISEKSEIFDDQFSVERPDGSNFTLKIRSTKLEDSAMYFCATLGGAGWTQYFGPGTRLLVL.

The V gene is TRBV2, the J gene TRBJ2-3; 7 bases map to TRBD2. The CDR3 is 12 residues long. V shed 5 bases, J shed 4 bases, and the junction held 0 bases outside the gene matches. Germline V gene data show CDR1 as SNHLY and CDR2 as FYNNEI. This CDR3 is CASSREADTQYF. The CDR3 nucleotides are TGTGCCAGCAGTCGGGAGGCAGATACGCAGTATTTT.

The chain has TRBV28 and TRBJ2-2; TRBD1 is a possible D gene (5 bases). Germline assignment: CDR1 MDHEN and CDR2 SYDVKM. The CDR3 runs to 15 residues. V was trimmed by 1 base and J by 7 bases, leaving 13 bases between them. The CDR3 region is CASSLLLGLSGELFF. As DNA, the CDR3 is TGTGCCAGCAGTTTATTATTGGGGCTTAGCGGGGAGCTGTTTTTT.